The clone carrying this T cell receptor beta chain was seen more than once but under ten times. This record belongs to a study of identical twins' blood T cells. Germline V gene data show CDR1 as SGHRS and CDR2 as YFSETQ. Trimming at V came to 5 bases and at J to 7 bases, leaving 13 bases not matched to a gene. The length of the CDR3 is 15 residues. TCRdb re-derived calls from the 5' RACE reads in MiXCR, one entry per CDR3 protein. The sample lists 300,000 to 400,000 distinct CDR3 sequences; about 28% were seen once. This receptor was identified in a woman between 18 and 55 years old in good health. Sequencing was performed on PBMCs. V usage is TRBV5-1 and J usage is TRBJ2-7, with TRBD1 matching 9 bases. CDR3 protein: CASSVLGDRAWEQYF. CDR3 DNA: TGCGCCAGCAGTGTTTTGGGGGACAGGGCTTGGGAGCAGTACTTC.